One sample yielded the 4 T cell receptor beta chains listed below, sequenced in a study of T cells after posttransplantation cyclophosphamide. Method: immunoSEQ multiplex PCR; TCRdb's copy keeps in-frame clones and lacks some. This sample has roughly 2,100 clones, with roughly 94% found just once. What was sequenced was naive CD8+ T cells sorted from PBMCs. The origin of the receptors is a woman aged 60-70 years in good health, CMV-negative, and a related stem cell transplant donor.

CDR3 in DNA: TGTGCCAGCGAAGGACTAGATCTTGGCGAGCAGTACTTC. Its protein is CASEGLDLGEQYF. The chain recombines TRBV2 with TRBJ2-7; TRBD2 matches at 7 bases. The germline gives CDR1 SNHLY, CDR2 FYNNEI. The CDR3 has 13 residues. With V trimmed by 8 bases and J by 6 bases, 10 bases remained unmatched.

The rearrangement joins TRBV25-1 to TRBJ2-7, with 7 bases that match TRBD2. V lost 1 base, J lost 5 bases, and 5 bases stayed unmatched. Germline CDR1 reads MGHDK; CDR2 reads SYGVNS. This CDR3 comprises 14 residues. The CDR3 nucleotides read TGTGCCAGCAGTGAATGGGAGGGAACGAACGAGCAGTACTTC. Residues: CASSEWEGTNEQYF.

This chain joins TRBV27 and TRBJ2-1, with 7 nucleotides matching TRBD2. Trimming cost V 2 bases and J 6 bases; bases outside gene matches: 4. The CDR3 is made up of 14 amino acids. Looked up from germline, CDR1 is MNHEY and CDR2 is SMNVEV (reference sequence). CDR3 sequence reads: CASSLAGVSNEQFF. CDR3 nucleotides: TGTGCCAGCAGTTTAGCGGGGGTCTCCAATGAGCAGTTCTTC.

In its sample, this clone was seen once. V and J are TRBV28 and TRBJ2-5, with 7 bases identical to TRBD1. The CDR3 has 14 amino acids. CDR1 and CDR2 from the germline V gene are MDHEN and SYDVKM. Losses at the gene ends were 9 bases for V and 4 bases for J; bases not matched to a gene: 11. The CDR3: CASGTDHVAETQYF. The CDR3 DNA sequence: TGTGCCAGTGGGACAGATCACGTTGCAGAGACCCAGTACTTC.